This T cell receptor (beta chain) was identified in a study of OX40 agonist ivuxolimab in advanced cancers. Study summary: Patients received intravenous ivuxolimab every 2 weeks at 0.01 to 10 mg/kg. Broader study findings: Expanded peripheral T cells had an undetermined antigen specificity.

In regard to this clone: The antigen remains unidentified.

TCRdb's copy holds only in-frame clones and misses some; the assay was immunoSEQ multiplex PCR. There are over 40,000 clones in the sample; 70% to 90% occur only once, and roughly a quarter lies in the top ten. The V segment lost 4 bases and the J segment 0 bases; nucleotides outside the gene matches: 10. CDR3 length: 17 amino acids. The germline gives CDR1 SGHAT, CDR2 FQNNGV. The material sequenced was CD4+ or CD8+ T cells sorted from blood, taken in a trial of the OX40 agonist ivuxolimab. The chain joins TRBV11-2 to TRBJ2-7; 9 positions match TRBD2. This clonotype was obtained from an adult with an advanced solid tumor such as melanoma, head and neck, liver or kidney cancer. The CDR3 sequence is CASSSATSGFSSYEQYF. The CDR3 bases are TGTGCCAGCAGCTCGGCTACTAGCGGGTTCAGCTCCTACGAGCAGTACTTC.